The 18 T cell receptor beta chains below were found in one sample sequenced in a study of beta chain features in type 1 diabetes. The authors reverse transcribed all of the isolated RNA, so sequencing captured expressed TCRB transcripts. TCRdb keeps only in-frame clones here, not all; method: immunoSEQ multiplex PCR. The sample consists of hundreds of thousands of clones, over 9.5% of them appearing once. Sample: naive CD4+ T cells from blood. The receptors originated from a woman between 18 and 30 years old in good health.

The V call is TRBV18, the J call TRBJ2-1; TRBD1 agrees at 8 bases. Trimming took 5 bases from V and 9 from J; bases not matched to a gene: 15. Germline CDR1 KGHSH, CDR2 LQKENI. This CDR3 contains 16 residues. The CDR3 sequence: CASSRSRAGGRGEQFF. The CDR3 DNA follows: TGTGCCAGCTCAAGATCCCGGGCAGGGGGCAGGGGTGAGCAGTTCTTC.

The rearrangement uses TRBV5-4 and TRBJ2-1; 7 bases fit TRBD2. The germline gives CDR1 SGHNT, CDR2 YYREEE (reference sequence). V was pared by 1 base and J by 3 bases, with 7 bases of the junction left unmatched. The CDR3 has 16 residues. The CDR3 spells CASSLPASGRYNEQFF. CDR3 nucleotide sequence: TGTGCCAGCAGCTTGCCCGCTAGCGGTCGCTACAATGAGCAGTTCTTC.

The J gene is TRBJ2-1, the V gene TRBV9; 8 bases map to TRBD2. This CDR3 is built from 16 residues. Germline CDR1 reads SGDLS; CDR2 reads YYNGEE. V lost 0 bases, J lost 4 bases, and 6 bases stayed unmatched. The CDR3 region has the DNA TGTGCCAGCAGCGTAGAGGTAGCGGGGAGTTACAATGAGCAGTTCTTC. Amino acids: CASSVEVAGSYNEQFF.

The CDR3 bases are TGTGCCGCCCTACGGGGGACTAACTATGGCTACACCTTC. It yields the protein CAALRGTNYGYTF. J is TRBJ1-2 and V is TRBV6-5, with TRBD1 as a possible D gene (5 bases). CDR1 MNHEY and CDR2 SVGAGI come from the germline V gene. CDR3 length: 13 amino acids. Trimming left V 11 bases short and J 0 bases short, with 13 bases between.

V and J are TRBV29-1 and TRBJ1-1, with a possible D match to TRBD1 (5 bases). The germline V gene encodes CDR1 SQVTM and CDR2 ANQGSEA. V lost 8 bases and J 1 base, leaving 11 bases between the germline ends. CDR3 size: 12 residues. The CDR3 reads CSSETANTEAFF. CDR3 DNA sequence: TGCAGCTCGGAGACAGCGAACACTGAAGCTTTCTTT.

This clone has just a few counts. This rearrangement joins TRBV6-6 to TRBJ1-4, with 8 bases that match TRBD1. V lost 6 bases and J lost 4; bases outside the gene matches: 7. The CDR3 loop spans 15 amino acids. Looked up from germline, CDR1 is MNHNY and CDR2 is SVGAGI (reference sequence). The CDR3 protein is CASRETGARNEKLFF. CDR3 coding DNA: TGTGCCAGCAGGGAGACAGGGGCGCGTAATGAAAAACTGTTTTTT.

This clone was recorded a few times. This rearrangement joins TRBV15 to TRBJ2-2; D not resolved. Germline CDR1 LNHNV, CDR2 YYDKDF (reference sequence). CDR3 length: 14 amino acids. Deletions cut 6 bases from V and 6 bases from J, with 14 bases between. The CDR3 protein is CATRRVGGAGELFF. The CDR3 DNA sequence: TGTGCCACCAGGCGTGTCGGCGGTGCCGGGGAGCTGTTTTTT. The variable domain in full, completed from reference TRBV15 and TRBJ2-2, reads DAMVIQNPRYQVTQFGKPVTLSCSQTLNHNVMYWYQQKSSQAPKLLFHYYDKDFNNEADTPDNFQSRRPNTSFCFLDIRSPGLGDTAMYLCATRRVGGAGELFFGEGSRLTVL.

This clone was observed a handful of times. This chain uses TRBV19 with TRBJ2-2; D remains ambiguous. This CDR3 comprises 13 residues. Looked up from germline, CDR1 is LNHDA and CDR2 is SQIVND (reference sequence). Trimming shortened V by 0 bases and J by 6 bases, and 5 bases separated the two germline ends. The CDR3 loop reads CASSIEAAGELFF. Written as DNA, the CDR3 is TGTGCCAGTAGTATAGAGGCAGCCGGGGAGCTGTTTTTT.

This chain connects TRBV7-9 to TRBJ2-4, with no clear D. This CDR3 has 17 residues. V dropped 1 base and J dropped 0 bases, with 13 bases sitting between them. Germline assignment: CDR1 SEHNR and CDR2 FQNEAQ (reference sequence). In DNA form, the CDR3 reads TGTGCCAGCAGCTTAGTAGGGCAGACAAGAGCCAAAAACATTCAGTACTTC. It specifies CASSLVGQTRAKNIQYF.

This clone showed up just a few times. V and J are TRBV5-5 and TRBJ2-4; D perhaps matches TRBD2 (6 bases). Trimming left V 6 bases short and J 8 bases short, with 21 bases between. Germline V gene sequence: CDR1 SGHKS, CDR2 YYEKEE (reference sequence). The CDR3 length is 15 residues. As DNA, the CDR3 is TGTGCCAGCAACCTTGAGTGGAGGGGTGAGGACATTCAGTACTTC. Protein: CASNLEWRGEDIQYF.

The chain has TRBV25-1 and TRBJ1-2, with unresolved D. Trimming left V 2 bases short and J 6 bases short, with 10 bases between. This CDR3 comprises 13 residues. The germline V gene has CDR1 MGHDK and CDR2 SYGVNS. The CDR3 DNA reads TGTGCCAGCAGTGAACCGGGGAGTAATGGCTACACCTTC. Residues: CASSEPGSNGYTF.

This clone was observed a few times. The V and J genes are TRBV9 and TRBJ2-5; D is unclear. This CDR3 has 13 amino acids. Trimming shortened V by 0 bases and J by 5 bases, and 8 bases separated the two germline ends. CDR1 is SGDLS and CDR2 is YYNGEE in the germline V gene. The CDR3 bases are TGTGCCAGCAGCGTAGATAGGGTTGAGACCCAGTACTTC. Amino acid sequence: CASSVDRVETQYF. The whole variable domain, remainder taken from reference TRBV9 and TRBJ2-5, is DSGVTQTPKHLITATGQRVTLRCSPRSGDLSVYWYQQSLDQGLQFLIQYYNGEERAKGNILERFSAQQFPDLHSELNLSSLELGDSALYFCASSVDRVETQYFGPGTRLLVL.

V and J are TRBV2 and TRBJ1-6; 7 nucleotides agree with TRBD1. Germline loops: CDR1 SNHLY, CDR2 FYNNEI. Losses at the gene ends were 7 bases for V and 5 bases for J; bases not matched to a gene: 2. The CDR3 is made up of 13 amino acids. CDR3 sequence (DNA): TGTGCCAGCAAGGGACAGAATAATTCACCCCTCCACTTT. Translated: CASKGQNNSPLHF.

The rearrangement uses TRBV5-1 and TRBJ2-5, with unresolved D. Trimming stripped 2 bases from V and 1 base from J, with 12 bases between. The CDR3 contains 15 residues. Per germline, CDR1 SGHRS and CDR2 YFSETQ. The CDR3 coding sequence is TGCGCCAGCAGCTTTGGGCCCCGAGCCCAAGAGACCCAGTACTTC. It yields the protein CASSFGPRAQETQYF. The full variable domain, rest sourced from reference TRBV5-1 and TRBJ2-5, is KAGVTQTPRYLIKTRGQQVTLSCSPISGHRSVSWYQQTPGQGLQFLFEYFSETQRNKGNFPGRFSGRQFSNSRSEMNVSTLELGDSALYLCASSFGPRAQETQYFGPGTRLLVL.

The V and J genes are TRBV7-9 and TRBJ2-2; TRBD1 is a possible D gene (5 bases). V was shortened by 11 bases and J by 1 base, with 8 bases between the two germline ends. Per the germline V gene, CDR1 is SEHNR and CDR2 is FQNEAQ (reference sequence). CDR3 size: 12 residues. DNA of the CDR3: TGTGCCGAACAGGAGAACACCGGGGAGCTGTTTTTT. Translation gives CAEQENTGELFF.

A few counts support this clone. The CDR3: CASSLVPGSGANVLTF. The CDR3 DNA is TGCGCCAGCAGCTTGGTGCCGGGATCTGGGGCCAACGTCCTGACTTTC. This chain links TRBV5-1 with TRBJ2-6; D might be TRBD2 (5 bases). Trimming stripped 0 bases from V and 1 base from J, with 8 bases between. The CDR3 sequence is 16 residues long. Germline V CDR1 and CDR2: SGHRS, YFSETQ.

The chain links TRBV27 to TRBJ2-5; D is uncertain. This CDR3 has 11 amino acids. V lost 6 bases to trimming and J lost 10 bases, with 12 bases between them. CDR1 and CDR2 (germline): MNHEY, SMNVEV (reference sequence). The CDR3 reads CASRTWNNQYF. The CDR3 coding sequence is TGTGCCAGCAGGACATGGAACAACCAGTACTTC.

V gene TRBV25-1 combines with J gene TRBJ2-6; no definite D call. CDR1 and CDR2 (germline): MGHDK, SYGVNS. Trimming cost V 2 bases and J 0 bases, with 5 bases left between them. The CDR3 spans 15 residues. The CDR3 loop is CASSEIFSGANVLTF. The CDR3 region has the DNA TGTGCCAGCAGTGAAATATTCTCTGGGGCCAACGTCCTGACTTTC. Based on the CDR3 plus reference TRBV25-1 and TRBJ2-6, the full variable domain is EADIYQTPRYLVIGTGKKITLECSQTMGHDKMYWYQQDPGMELHLIHYSYGVNSTEKGDLSSESTVSRIRTEHFPLTLESARPSHTSQYLCASSEIFSGANVLTFGAGSRLTVL.